The 16 T cell receptor beta chains below were found in one sample sequenced in a study of shared clonotypes between healthy human individuals. CD45RO-negative, CCR7-positively selected cells formed the naive CD8 fraction, excluding terminally differentiated effector memory CD45RA+ cells. The repertoire was sequenced with immunoSEQ multiplex PCR; TCRdb's copy has only in-frame clones and lacks some. The sample lists about 2,200,000 clones, 93% seen once, with approximately 1.7% in the top ten. Specimen: naive CD8+ T cells from PBMCs. These receptors originate from a man younger than 30 in good health. Some clones in this sample may be carry-over from other donors' samples.

The rearrangement uses TRBV27 and TRBJ2-7; 8 nucleotides line up with TRBD1. Trimming cost V 5 bases and J 5 bases; bases outside gene matches: 8. Per germline, CDR1 MNHEY and CDR2 SMNVEV (reference sequence). The length of the CDR3 is 14 residues. CDR3 sequence (DNA): TGTGCCAGCAGTCCCCGACAGGGGCATCACGAGCAGTACTTC. Translating it yields CASSPRQGHHEQYF.

The chain is built from TRBV15 and TRBJ2-1; 12 bases agree with TRBD2. From germline, CDR1 is LNHNV and CDR2 YYDKDF (reference sequence). The V segment lost 5 bases and the J segment 5 bases; nucleotides outside the gene matches: 4. There are 15 residues in the CDR3. As DNA, the CDR3 is TGTGCCACCAGCTCGAGGACTAGCGGGAACAATGAGCAGTTCTTC. It specifies CATSSRTSGNNEQFF. Filled out from reference TRBV15 and TRBJ2-1, the complete variable domain reads DAMVIQNPRYQVTQFGKPVTLSCSQTLNHNVMYWYQQKSSQAPKLLFHYYDKDFNNEADTPDNFQSRRPNTSFCFLDIRSPGLGDTAMYLCATSSRTSGNNEQFFGPGTRLTVL.

V gene TRBV9 combines with J gene TRBJ2-3, with a weak D call TRBD2 (5 bases). In germline, CDR1 is SGDLS, CDR2 YYNGEE. CDR3 length equals 17 residues. V gave up 0 bases and J gave up 4 bases, with 18 bases separating them. The CDR3: CASSVDPETPEADTQYF. The CDR3 DNA follows: TGTGCCAGCAGCGTAGACCCGGAGACCCCGGAGGCAGATACGCAGTATTTT.

V usage is TRBV10-2 and J usage is TRBJ2-7; possibly TRBD2 for D (6 bases). The CDR3 has 14 residues. V lost 2 bases, J lost 5 bases, and 13 bases lay in between. Germline loops: CDR1 WSHSY, CDR2 SAAADI. The CDR3 region has the DNA TGCGCCAGCAGTGAGGGGGAGGCTGTAAACGAGCAGTACTTC. Amino acid sequence: CASSEGEAVNEQYF.

V and J are TRBV7-6 and TRBJ2-7, with D unresolved. The germline gives CDR1 SGHVS, CDR2 FNYEAQ. Deletions cut 2 bases from V and 3 bases from J, with 14 bases between. The CDR3 is 15 amino acids. CDR3 residues: CASSLRPNQNYEQYF. For the CDR3, the DNA is TGTGCCAGCAGCTTAAGGCCAAACCAAAACTACGAGCAGTACTTC. Complete variable domain (other parts from reference TRBV7-6 and TRBJ2-7): GAGVSQSPRYKVTKRGQDVALRCDPISGHVSLYWYRQALGQGPEFLTYFNYEAQQDKSGLPNDRFSAERPEGSISTLTIQRTEQRDSAMYRCASSLRPNQNYEQYFGPGTRLTVT.

The chain recombines TRBV7-9 with TRBJ1-2, with D perhaps matching TRBD1 (6 bases). Germline CDR1 and CDR2: SEHNR and FQNEAQ (reference sequence). This CDR3 is built from 16 residues. V lost 4 bases to trimming and J lost 3 bases, with 18 bases between them. The CDR3 loop reads CASSSTPGAAYYGYTF. CDR3 bases: TGTGCCAGCAGCTCTACACCAGGGGCAGCCTACTATGGCTACACCTTC.

The V and J genes are TRBV7-8 and TRBJ1-1, with D hard to call. The CDR3 is made up of 13 amino acids. Trimming took off 2 bases at V and 10 bases at J, with 14 bases between the two ends. Germline V gives CDR1 SGHVS, CDR2 FQNEAQ. The CDR3 region has the DNA TGTGCCAGCAGCTTAAACCCCCGTGACGGAGCTTTCTTT. This sequence encodes CASSLNPRDGAFF.

This clone has a single count. The chain is built from TRBV4-3 and TRBJ2-7; maybe TRBD2 (6 bases). Germline CDR1 LGHNA, CDR2 YSLEER. V gave up 3 bases and J gave up 0 bases, with 15 bases separating them. The CDR3 consists of 16 residues. The CDR3 coding sequence is TGCGCCAGCAGCCAGGGAGCGGGCGAGAGCTCCTACGAGCAGTACTTC. Residues: CASSQGAGESSYEQYF.

J is TRBJ1-2 and V is TRBV6-5; D is possibly TRBD1 (5 bases). V lost 4 bases to trimming and J lost 4 bases, with 10 bases between them. The CDR3 consists of 13 residues. From germline, CDR1 is MNHEY and CDR2 SVGAGI. The CDR3 DNA follows: TGTGCCAGCAGTTCGACAGTTGGCTATGGCTACACCTTC. This codes for CASSSTVGYGYTF.

The chain employs TRBV6-1 and TRBJ2-7; D is uncertain. The CDR3 has 14 residues. V shed 4 bases and J shed 2 bases, with 12 bases lying between them. CDR1 and CDR2 (germline): MNHNS, SASEGT. CDR3 DNA: TGTGCCAGCAGTGGAGGCAGTCTAGCCTACGAGCAGTACTTC. Its translation: CASSGGSLAYEQYF.

The V call is TRBV7-9, the J call TRBJ2-7; TRBD2 agrees at 8 bases. This CDR3 is built from 16 residues. The V and J ends lost 1 base and 3 bases, in that order; junction bases with no gene match: 8. CDR1 and CDR2 (germline): SEHNR, FQNEAQ (reference sequence). The CDR3 is CASSLVAVSGVYEQYF. CDR3 sequence (DNA): TGTGCCAGCAGCTTAGTTGCTGTTAGCGGGGTCTACGAGCAGTACTTC. Filled out from reference TRBV7-9 and TRBJ2-7, the complete variable domain reads DTGVSQNPRHKITKRGQNVTFRCDPISEHNRLYWYRQTLGQGPEFLTYFQNEAQLEKSRLLSDRFSAERPKGSFSTLEIQRTEQGDSAMYLCASSLVAVSGVYEQYFGPGTRLTVT.

CDR3: CASSGAGRRSEQYF. For the CDR3, the DNA is TGTGCCAGCAGCGGGGCGGGGCGCCGCTCCGAGCAGTACTTC. This chain links TRBV9 with TRBJ2-7, with D tentatively TRBD2 (6 bases). Trimming pared 3 bases from V and 6 bases from J, leaving 16 bases between. Per germline, CDR1 SGDLS and CDR2 YYNGEE. The CDR3 length is 14 residues.

V and J are TRBV7-9 and TRBJ2-7; TRBD2 might be the D (5 bases). The CDR3 has 12 amino acids. Per germline, CDR1 SEHNR and CDR2 FQNEAQ (reference sequence). The CDR3 sequence is CAIARMSGEQYF. The CDR3 DNA sequence: TGTGCAATAGCGCGAATGTCCGGGGAGCAGTACTTC.

Note on this clone: The same CDR3 is also encoded by other DNA sequences in this sample. The chain is built from TRBV27 and TRBJ2-1; D is undetermined. Per the germline V gene, CDR1 is MNHEY and CDR2 is SMNVEV (reference sequence). The CDR3 runs to 14 residues. The germline V and J ends were trimmed by 3 bases and 2 bases, with 8 bases remaining between them. CDR3 sequence reads: CASSLVGTYNEQFF. In DNA form, the CDR3 reads TGTGCCAGCAGTTTGGTAGGGACCTACAATGAGCAGTTCTTC.

This clone was counted a single time. The chain uses TRBV7-9 and TRBJ2-3; D is ambiguous. V dropped 1 base and J dropped 1 base, with 12 bases sitting between them. CDR1 is SEHNR, CDR2 FQNEAQ, per germline (reference sequence). The CDR3 covers 16 residues. The CDR3, as DNA: TGTGCCAGCAGCTTAGTGAAAGGGATCGGCACAGATACGCAGTATTTT. As protein: CASSLVKGIGTDTQYF. The entire variable domain, with the rest obtained from reference TRBV7-9 and TRBJ2-3, is as follows: DTGVSQNPRHKITKRGQNVTFRCDPISEHNRLYWYRQTLGQGPEFLTYFQNEAQLEKSRLLSDRFSAERPKGSFSTLEIQRTEQGDSAMYLCASSLVKGIGTDTQYFGPGTRLTVL.

Only a few counts were recorded for this clone. The V call is TRBV19, the J call TRBJ1-1; a weak D match, TRBD1 (5 bases). The CDR3 totals 10 residues. V shed 11 bases and J shed 5 bases, with 9 bases lying between them. Germline CDR1 and CDR2: LNHDA and SQIVND (reference sequence). CDR3 region: CAGGETEAFF. DNA of the CDR3: TGTGCCGGAGGGGAGACTGAAGCTTTCTTT.